This T cell receptor beta chain was sequenced for a study of blood T cell repertoires in COVID-19. As for the study in general: The origin of the acute and convalescent COVID-19 samples was the United States, Italy and Spain. T cells, B-cell-depleted T cells, or PBMCs provided the cDNA or gDNA that served as material.

Recruits, aged about 18 to 90 years, lived in 20 to 30 US areas. Participant reports of clinical history set cohort assignment. The V gene's germline CDR1 is SEHNR and CDR2 FQNEAQ (reference sequence). The CDR3 runs 13 residues. V lost 1 base, J lost 8 bases, and 3 bases stayed unmatched. Measured with immunoSEQ multiplex PCR; TCRdb has only the in-frame clones, and not every one. The profile shows approximately 230,000 clones, roughly 87% of them singletons. This TCR derives from a woman in her twenties or thirties with acute COVID-19. J is TRBJ1-2 and V is TRBV7-9; 8 bases are a match to TRBD1. The specimen was PBMCs or T cells enriched from blood (not recorded which). The CDR3 region is CASSLGRGRGYTF. The CDR3 nucleotides are TGTGCCAGCAGCTTAGGCAGGGGGCGAGGCTACACCTTC. The complete variable domain, with remaining parts taken from reference TRBV7-9 and TRBJ1-2, reads DTGVSQNPRHKITKRGQNVTFRCDPISEHNRLYWYRQTLGQGPEFLTYFQNEAQLEKSRLLSDRFSAERPKGSFSTLEIQRTEQGDSAMYLCASSLGRGRGYTFGSGTRLTVV.